This paragraph reports one T cell receptor beta chain. Its cognate antigen is unknown. These data belong to a study of cytotoxic CD8 clonotypes in ibrutinib-treated CLL. The study's findings and limits: At baseline, clonality was higher than in age-matched healthy donors and correlated with CD8+ counts.

Profiled with immunoSEQ multiplex PCR; TCRdb holds only in-frame clones, not every one. The sample holds 120,000 to 150,000 clones, approximately 75% seen once. Sequenced material: PBMCs, taken after 12 months of ibrutinib treatment. The receptor was derived from a human donor with chronic lymphocytic leukemia.

CDR3 protein: CASSFLGGSNQPQHF. The CDR3 DNA follows: TGTGCCAGCAGTTTTCTTGGGGGGAGCAATCAGCCCCAGCATTTT. The gene calls are TRBV27 and TRBJ1-5; the D gene is possibly TRBD1 (5 bases). In germline, CDR1 is MNHEY, CDR2 SMNVEV (reference sequence). The V gene lost 3 bases and the J gene lost 1 base, with 10 bases spanning the gap. CDR3 length: 15 residues.